One and the same sample provided the 30 T cell receptor beta chains below, sequenced in a study of blood T cells in healthy people across ages. The second PCR ran about 6 to 11 cycles with a sample-barcoded 5' primer and J-beta primers. TCRdb re-derived calls from the 5' RACE reads in MiXCR, one entry per CDR3 protein. This table has some 1.6 million distinct CDR3 sequences, roughly 32% appearing once. The material sequenced was blood. These receptors were collected from a woman aged 30 to 39 in good health.

This clonotype was seen a few times. The rearrangement joins TRBV6-2 or TRBV6-3 to TRBJ2-1, with a weak D call TRBD2 (6 bases). The CDR3 sequence is 15 residues long. Trimming cost V 7 bases and J 7 bases, with 20 bases left between them. Germline V gives CDR1 MNHEY, CDR2 SVGEGT. DNA of the CDR3: TGTGCCAGCACCGAGAAGAGTGGGGAGGAAAATGAGCAGTTCTTC. Translating gives CASTEKSGEENEQFF.

This sequence joins TRBV4-1 and TRBJ2-3; D is tentatively TRBD1 or TRBD2 (5 bases each). The CDR3 is made up of 17 amino acids. CDR1 and CDR2 from the germline V gene are MGHRA and YSYEKL. Between the trimmed V and J ends, which lost 0 bases and 0 bases, there was a span of 13 bases. CDR3 coding DNA: TGCGCCAGCAGCCAAGAATTTATCGGGGCCAGCACAGATACGCAGTATTTT. Its translation: CASSQEFIGASTDTQYF.

Notes on this clonotype: The junction and the germline gene differ at one end; a read error may be behind it. The rearrangement uses TRBV6-1 and TRBJ2-7; D perhaps matches TRBD2 (6 bases). This CDR3 comprises 15 residues. The V gene's germline CDR1 is MNHNS and CDR2 SASEGT. The CDR3 protein is CASSEEWGVSYERYF. The CDR3, as DNA: TGTGCCAGCAGTGAAGAGTGGGGGGTATCCTACGAGCGGTACTTC.

This clonotype has ten or more counts. The chain has TRBV7-8 and TRBJ2-1; TRBD2 is a possible D gene (6 bases). The V gene lost 5 bases and the J gene lost 1 base, with 9 bases spanning the gap. CDR1 is SGHVS and CDR2 is FQNEAQ in the germline V gene. This CDR3 contains 14 residues. The DNA of the CDR3 is TGTGCCAGCAGCCCCGGGACTTCCTACAATGAGCAGTTCTTC. As protein: CASSPGTSYNEQFF.

This rearrangement joins TRBV28 to TRBJ1-2; no clear D gene. This CDR3 is 13 amino acids long. The V and J ends lost 1 base and 6 bases respectively, with 9 bases between them. From germline, CDR1 is MDHEN and CDR2 SYDVKM. The CDR3 DNA sequence: TGTGCCAGCAGTTTATCACGGTTTAATGGCTACACCTTC. Its protein product is CASSLSRFNGYTF.

The CDR3, as DNA: TGTGCCAGCAGTGAGAGGGGGACAGGGAGTAGGGAGCAGTACTTC. Its protein product is CASSERGTGSREQYF. The rearrangement joins TRBV6-1 to TRBJ2-7; 9 bases match TRBD1. Germline loops: CDR1 MNHNS, CDR2 SASEGT. This CDR3 is 15 amino acids long. The V segment lost 3 bases and the J segment 7 bases; nucleotides outside the gene matches: 10.

The chain uses TRBV27 and TRBJ2-5, with 8 nucleotides matching TRBD2. The CDR3 is 16 amino acids. CDR1 is MNHEY, CDR2 SMNVEV, per germline (reference sequence). Trimming took 5 bases from V and 7 from J; bases not matched to a gene: 15. CDR3 loop: CASSGTRDPPQWTQYF. The CDR3 nucleotides are TGTGCCAGCAGTGGGACTAGAGATCCTCCACAGTGGACCCAGTACTTC.

V usage is TRBV13 and J usage is TRBJ1-2; maybe TRBD1 (5 bases). This CDR3 has 13 amino acids. Per germline, CDR1 PRHDT and CDR2 FYEKMQ (reference sequence). CDR3 bases: TGTATCAGCAGCGTAACCGGGGGTGGAGGCTACACCTTC. Translating it yields CISSVTGGGGYTF.

Concerning this clonotype: One end of the junction varies from germline; a read error may be responsible. The V gene is TRBV20-1, the J gene TRBJ2-1, with D unresolved. The CDR3 is 15 amino acids. Germline loops: CDR1 DFQATT, CDR2 SNEGSKA (reference sequence). CDR3 in amino acids: CSDIYDLSSCNEQFF. CDR3 nucleotides: TGCAGTGATATCTACGACTTGAGCTCCTGCAATGAGCAGTTCTTC.

The chain links TRBV15 to TRBJ2-5; D is perhaps TRBD1 (6 bases). Gene TRBJ2-7 matches the end of the DNA better, so the J call may be wrong. The CDR3 extends over 15 amino acids. Germline V CDR1 and CDR2: LNHNV, YYDKDF (reference sequence). CDR3 sequence reads: CATSRDTDSPHEQYF. DNA of the CDR3: TGTGCCACCAGCAGAGATACGGACAGCCCTCACGAGCAGTACTTC.

This clonotype came up a few times. The chain combines TRBV20-1 with TRBJ2-2; 8 bases line up with TRBD1. Per the germline V gene, CDR1 is DFQATT and CDR2 is SNEGSKA (reference sequence). V trimming: 2 bases; J trimming: 6 bases; junction bases outside the gene matches: 8. The CDR3 covers 15 residues. The CDR3 bases are TGCAGTGCTAGACCAAACAGGGGGGCTGCCGGGGAGCTGTTTTTT. Residues: CSARPNRGAAGELFF.

The V gene is TRBV20-1, the J gene TRBJ1-2, with TRBD1 matching over 8 bases. Germline lookup yields CDR1 DFQATT and CDR2 SNEGSKA (reference sequence). The trim removed 3 bases at V and 5 bases at J, leaving 8 bases unmatched. The CDR3 has 14 amino acids. The CDR3 loop reads CSASVTGGGYGYTF. DNA for the CDR3: TGCAGTGCTAGTGTTACAGGGGGAGGGTATGGCTACACCTTC.

The chain links TRBV5-1 to TRBJ1-6; unclear D gene. The germline gives CDR1 SGHRS, CDR2 YFSETQ. V was cut by 4 bases and J by 6 bases, with 14 bases left in between. There are 15 residues in the CDR3. The DNA of the CDR3 is TGCGCCAGCAGCCCCGCGGCTGGAAGTAATTCACCCCTCCACTTT. Its translation: CASSPAAGSNSPLHF.

The chain has TRBV20-1 and TRBJ1-1; TRBD1 is a possible D gene (5 bases). The CDR3 spans 13 residues. Germline lookup yields CDR1 DFQATT and CDR2 SNEGSKA (reference sequence). The V end was cut by 3 bases, the J end by 0 bases, with 8 bases between. The chain's CDR3 is CSARGDLNTEAFF. The CDR3 DNA follows: TGCAGTGCTAGGGGGGATCTGAACACTGAAGCTTTCTTT.

The chain recombines TRBV27 with TRBJ2-7; 10 bases align to TRBD1. In germline, CDR1 is MNHEY, CDR2 SMNVEV (reference sequence). V lost 6 bases, J lost 8 bases, and 10 bases stayed unmatched. CDR3 length: 14 residues. Here the CDR3 DNA reads TGTGCCAGCAGCCTCCGGGACAGGGGTAATAAGCAGTACTTC. It yields the protein CASSLRDRGNKQYF.

As regards this clonotype: One junction end disagrees with the germline gene, perhaps due to a read error. V and J are TRBV20-1 and TRBJ2-5; D is perhaps TRBD2 (7 bases). The CDR3 is 13 amino acids. In germline, CDR1 is DFQATT, CDR2 SNEGSKA (reference sequence). The CDR3 nucleotides are TGCAGTAGAGGGGGGGAGATGGAAGAGGCCCAGTACTTC. As protein: CSRGGEMEEAQYF.

The chain recombines TRBV6-1 with TRBJ2-1, with unresolved D. The CDR3 runs 17 residues. Trimming took 0 bases from V and 6 from J, leaving 18 bases between them. CDR1 and CDR2 (germline): MNHNS, SASEGT. The CDR3 DNA reads TGTGCCAGCAGTGAAGCCCCGGAGTGGCAGAGCTTCAATGAGCAGTTCTTC. It codes for CASSEAPEWQSFNEQFF.

The rearrangement uses TRBV15 and TRBJ2-5, with D tentatively TRBD2 (5 bases). V lost 5 bases and J lost 5, with 15 bases in between. The CDR3 totals 14 residues. The germline gives CDR1 LNHNV, CDR2 YYDKDF (reference sequence). Written as DNA, the CDR3 is TGTGCCACCAGCCCTCGGTACCCGGGGGAGACCCAGTACTTC. As protein: CATSPRYPGETQYF.

Regarding this clonotype: The junction and the germline gene differ at one end; a read error may be behind it. J is TRBJ2-5 and V is TRBV7-6; D might be TRBD2 (5 bases). The CDR3 extends over 13 amino acids. Looked up from germline, CDR1 is SGHVS and CDR2 is FNYEAQ. The CDR3 DNA reads as TGTGCCAGTAGCCCCGGGGTGAAGGAGACCCGGTACTTC. It yields the protein CASSPGVKETRYF.

The chain joins TRBV6-1 to TRBJ2-7; 8 bases agree with TRBD1. The germline V gene encodes CDR1 MNHNS and CDR2 SASEGT. Trimming at V came to 1 base and at J to 4 bases, leaving 9 bases not matched to a gene. The CDR3 covers 16 residues. The DNA for the CDR3 is TGTGCCAGCAGTGAAGGGCTGAGGACAGGGAATTACGAGCAGTACTTC. This gives the protein CASSEGLRTGNYEQYF.

In its sample, this clonotype was seen a few times. The genes are TRBV5-1 and TRBJ2-1; D tentatively fits TRBD1 or TRBD2 (6 bases each). This CDR3 region has 15 residues. The V and J ends lost 3 bases and 11 bases respectively, with 21 bases between them. Germline-derived CDR1 and CDR2 are SGHRS and YFSETQ. This chain's CDR3 is CASSSTGRGTKKQFF. CDR3 in DNA: TGCGCCAGCAGCTCGACAGGACGGGGGACGAAGAAGCAGTTCTTC.

Only a few counts were recorded for this clonotype. As DNA, the CDR3 is TGTGCCAGCAGTTTCGGACGGTCTACCTACAATGAGCAGTTCTTC. It specifies CASSFGRSTYNEQFF. V is TRBV12-3 or TRBV12-4 and J is TRBJ2-1, with D unresolved. V lost 3 bases to trimming and J lost 2 bases, with 11 bases between them. This CDR3 is 15 amino acids long.

This clonotype was counted ten times or more. The chain uses TRBV20-1 and TRBJ1-2; D gene ambiguous. In germline, CDR1 is DFQATT, CDR2 SNEGSKA (reference sequence). CDR3 length: 10 residues. V was cut by 3 bases and J by 1 base, with 0 bases left in between. The CDR3 is CSASNYGYTF. The CDR3 DNA reads as TGCAGTGCTAGTAACTATGGCTACACCTTC.

Concerning this clonotype: A much larger clone lies one base from this, so it may be a read error. CDR3: CSVEGPEVALGSYNEQFF. CDR3 coding DNA: TGCAGCGTTGAAGGACCGGAGGTAGCGTTAGGCTCCTACAATGAGCAGTTCTTC. V gene TRBV29-1 combines with J gene TRBJ2-1; D perhaps matches TRBD2 (5 bases). Germline CDR1 SQVTM, CDR2 ANQGSEA. The CDR3 is 18 amino acids. Trimming left V 1 base short and J 0 bases short, with 19 bases between.

The CDR3 DNA reads TGTGCCTGGAGTGTAAGCAGGGGAGTAAACGAGCAGTACTTC. Protein: CAWSVSRGVNEQYF. This sequence joins TRBV30 and TRBJ2-7; D is possibly TRBD1 (6 bases). This CDR3 comprises 14 residues. The V gene's germline CDR1 is GTSNPN and CDR2 SVGIG (reference sequence). Trimming stripped 0 bases from V and 5 bases from J, with 14 bases between.

This chain connects TRBV29-1 to TRBJ2-7; D perhaps matches TRBD1 (6 bases). Trimming cost V 7 bases and J 0 bases, with 16 bases left between them. Germline V gene lookup returns CDR1 SQVTM and CDR2 ANQGSEA. This CDR3 contains 14 residues. The CDR3 bases are TGCAGCGCTACCCGGGACACCAACTCCTACGAGCAGTACTTC. This sequence encodes CSATRDTNSYEQYF.

This clonotype has more than one count but fewer than ten. The chain recombines TRBV6-8 with TRBJ2-7, with TRBD2 matching 15 bases. The CDR3 totals 21 residues. The germline V gene has CDR1 MNHGY and CDR2 SAAAGT. J was trimmed by 3 bases and V by 4 bases; bases with no gene match: 19. This CDR3 is CASSSVPGLAGGPRMSYEQYF. The DNA of the CDR3 is TGTGCCAGCAGTTCCGTCCCGGGACTAGCGGGAGGCCCTCGAATGAGCTACGAGCAGTACTTC.

This clonotype was found many times. J is TRBJ2-7 and V is TRBV20-1, with TRBD1 identical over 10 bases. This CDR3 spans 16 amino acids. J lost 4 bases, V lost 0 bases, and 9 bases had no gene match. The germline V gene encodes CDR1 DFQATT and CDR2 SNEGSKA (reference sequence). The CDR3 protein is CSARDLRGQGNYEQYF. The CDR3 DNA follows: TGCAGTGCTAGAGATCTACGGGGACAGGGGAATTACGAGCAGTACTTC.

With respect to this clonotype: A much more abundant neighbour one base away suggests this may be a read error. The chain has TRBV29-1 and TRBJ2-5; D may be TRBD2 (6 bases). The DNA end is more similar to TRBJ2-7, so the J call may be wrong. Germline CDR1 SQVTM, CDR2 ANQGSEA. This CDR3 has 11 amino acids. This CDR3 is CSTSEGDEQYF. The CDR3 region has the DNA TGCAGCACCTCGGAGGGTGACGAGCAGTACTTC.

This clonotype was seen repeatedly, ten times or more. Germline and junction disagree at one end, which may indicate a read error. The V and J genes are TRBV5-1 and TRBJ2-7; 7 positions match TRBD2. The germline V gene encodes CDR1 SGHRS and CDR2 YFSETQ. The CDR3 is 11 amino acids. The CDR3: CASSWGGEQYF. The CDR3 nucleotides read TGTGCCAGCAGCTGGGGGGGCGAGCAGTACTTC.